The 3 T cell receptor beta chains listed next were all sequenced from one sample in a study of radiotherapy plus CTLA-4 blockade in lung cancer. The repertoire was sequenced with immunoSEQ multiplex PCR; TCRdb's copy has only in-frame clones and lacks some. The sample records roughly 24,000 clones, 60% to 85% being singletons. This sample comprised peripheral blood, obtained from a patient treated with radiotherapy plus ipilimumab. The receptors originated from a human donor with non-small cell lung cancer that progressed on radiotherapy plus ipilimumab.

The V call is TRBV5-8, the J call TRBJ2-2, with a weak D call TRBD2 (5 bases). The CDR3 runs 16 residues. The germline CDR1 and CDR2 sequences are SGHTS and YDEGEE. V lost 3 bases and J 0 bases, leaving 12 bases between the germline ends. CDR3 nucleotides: TGTGCCAGCAGCTACGGGGTCCTATCGAACACCGGGGAGCTGTTTTTT. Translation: CASSYGVLSNTGELFF.

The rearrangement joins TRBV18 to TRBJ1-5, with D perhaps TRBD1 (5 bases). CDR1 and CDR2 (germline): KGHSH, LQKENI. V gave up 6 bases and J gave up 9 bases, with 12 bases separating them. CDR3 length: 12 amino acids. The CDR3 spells CASSASGGPQHF. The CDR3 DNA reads TGTGCCAGCTCCGCTTCGGGGGGGCCCCAGCATTTT. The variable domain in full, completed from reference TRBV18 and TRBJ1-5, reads NAGVMQNPRHLVRRRGQEARLRCSPMKGHSHVYWYRQLPEEGLKFMVYLQKENIIDESGMPKERFSAEFPKEGPSILRIQQVVRGDSAAYFCASSASGGPQHFGDGTRLSIL.

The CDR3 DNA follows: TGTGCCAGCAGCCCGGGACAGGGGGCTAGCTACACCTTC. Its protein is CASSPGQGASYTF. The chain couples TRBV9 to TRBJ1-2, with 12 bases lining up with TRBD1. This CDR3 has 13 residues. With V trimmed by 4 bases and J by 9 bases, 4 bases remained unmatched. From germline, CDR1 is SGDLS and CDR2 YYNGEE. Filled out from reference TRBV9 and TRBJ1-2, the complete variable domain reads DSGVTQTPKHLITATGQRVTLRCSPRSGDLSVYWYQQSLDQGLQFLIQYYNGEERAKGNILERFSAQQFPDLHSELNLSSLELGDSALYFCASSPGQGASYTFGSGTRLTVV.